This record looks at one T cell receptor beta chain sequence and its context. No antigen is known for it. These data originate in a study of blood T cells in healthy people across ages. Broader study findings: Investigators treated diversity estimates from one million T cells as underestimates. Diversity of TCR beta per million T cells declined in a roughly linear way with age.

Then a second PCR, running roughly 7 to 11 cycles, was carried out with a sample-barcoded 5' primer and a J-beta primer mix. Template switching added a 12-random-nucleotide identifier to every cDNA molecule. Each CDR3 protein is one row after TCRdb ran MiXCR on the 5' RACE reads. The sample contains approximately 770,000 distinct CDR3 sequences, 55% to 70% of which appear only once. CDR1 is MNHEY, CDR2 SMNVEV, per germline (reference sequence). CDR3 length: 15 residues. V lost 5 bases to trimming and J lost 3 bases, with 17 bases between them. The sequence came from a man younger than 40 in good health. The gene calls are TRBV27 and TRBJ2-7; no clear D. The sequencing input was blood. For the CDR3, the DNA is TGTGCCAGCAGTCGATCGAAGTATGGGCACTACGAGCAGTACTTC. Amino acid sequence: CASSRSKYGHYEQYF.